These T cell receptor beta chains were read from a single sample in a study of blood T cell repertoires in COVID-19. Assay: immunoSEQ multiplex PCR; the TCRdb copy retains only in-frame clones and omits some. The repertoire holds a few hundred thousand clones, roughly four fifths seen once, with about 5% in the top ten. Sequenced: PBMCs or T cells enriched from blood (not recorded which). These TCRs come from a woman between 50 and 59 years old who had recovered from COVID-19. CDR3s leave out the opening cysteine and the closing phenylalanine or tryptophan.

length | J | V | CDR3
10 | TRBJ1-1 | TRBV6-5 | ASSEDRGEAF
13 | TRBJ2-7 | TRBV2 | ASSPRVVIGYEQY
12 | TRBJ2-2 | TRBV30 | AWNAVINTGELF
17 | TRBJ2-1 | TRBV7-4 | ASSLTVQREGRGGNEQF
15 | TRBJ1-3 | TRBV12-1 | ASRSATGGNSGNTIY
12 | TRBJ2-7 | TRBV5-8 | ASSASGQIDEQY
11 | TRBJ2-5 | TRBV3-1/TRBV3-2 | ASATSGGKTQY
10 | TRBJ1-2 | TRBV5-4 | ASSLASDGYT
16 | TRBJ2-6 | TRBV5-6 | ASSLSDRDFSGANVLT
15 | TRBJ1-1 | TRBV11-2 | ASSFVTGGIMNTEAF
11 | TRBJ2-1 | TRBV6-6 | ASGEGPYNEQF
13 | TRBJ1-2 | TRBV10-3 | AISPDRGLLDGYT
12 | TRBJ1-4 | TRBV25-1 | ASSYGTVTEKLF
13 | TRBJ1-1 | TRBV7-9 | ASSFADRKNTEAF
12 | TRBJ1-1 | TRBV6-5 | ASSYGAVNTEAF
13 | TRBJ2-5 | TRBV9 | ASSVEGELQETQY
13 | TRBJ2-5 | TRBV5-5 | ASSFLPGSQETQY
13 | TRBJ2-5 | TRBV25-1 | ASSESLAGVETQY
12 | TRBJ1-6 | TRBV28 | ASSSDSFNSPLH
11 | TRBJ2-3 | TRBV4-2 | ASSPLSPDTQY
12 | TRBJ1-1 | TRBV5-1 | ASSLPTPYTEAF
13 | TRBJ1-2 | TRBV11-2 | ASSIYTGVEYGYT
13 | TRBJ1-1 | TRBV7-9 | ASSPRQGADTEAF
15 | TRBJ2-7 | TRBV7-8 | ASSSGGNGPSPYEQY
14 | TRBJ1-2 | TRBV4-2 | ASSQVGQTGTGGYT
13 | TRBJ1-6 | TRBV27 | ASSFEPRVNSPLH
13 | TRBJ1-5 | TRBV5-1 | ASSLAGVSNQPQH
13 | TRBJ1-3 | TRBV7-8 | ASSLLGAGGNTIY